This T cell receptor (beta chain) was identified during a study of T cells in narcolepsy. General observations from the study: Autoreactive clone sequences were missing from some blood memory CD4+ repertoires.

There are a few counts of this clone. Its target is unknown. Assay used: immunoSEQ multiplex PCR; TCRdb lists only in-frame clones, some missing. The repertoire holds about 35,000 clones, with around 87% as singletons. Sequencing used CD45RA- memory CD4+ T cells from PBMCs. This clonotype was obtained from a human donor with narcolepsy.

CDR3: CASSLTRGTGRETQYF. The CDR3 coding sequence is TGTGCCAGCAGCTTGACGCGAGGGACAGGAAGGGAGACCCAGTACTTC. J is TRBJ2-5 and V is TRBV5-4, with 8 bases matching TRBD1. Germline CDR1 is SGHNT and CDR2 is YYREEE (reference sequence). The CDR3 is 16 residues long. The trim removed 1 base at V and 5 bases at J, leaving 10 bases unmatched.